This note documents a single TCR beta chain sequence. What it binds is not known. Germline V gives CDR1 SQVTM, CDR2 ANQGSEA. This CDR3 comprises 10 residues. V gave up 7 bases and J gave up 5 bases, with 8 bases separating them. This sample was included in a study of shared clonotypes between healthy human individuals. The method was immunoSEQ multiplex PCR; TCRdb's version includes in-frame clones alone and lacks a portion of them. The sample holds roughly 2.5 million clones, around 90% seen once. Study-wide points: Even with large depth, rarefaction showed that sorted-subset sequencing was incomplete. Among donors, sharing of clonotypes was expected to be affected by sequencing depth.

This TCR derives from a man aged 18 to 35 in good health. Sequenced material: naive CD4+ T cells sorted from blood. Subset here: CD45RA+ positively selected. The chain couples TRBV29-1 to TRBJ1-1; D call uncertain. Here the CDR3 reads CSAHRTEAFF. CDR3 nucleotide sequence: TGCAGCGCTCATCGGACTGAAGCTTTCTTT.